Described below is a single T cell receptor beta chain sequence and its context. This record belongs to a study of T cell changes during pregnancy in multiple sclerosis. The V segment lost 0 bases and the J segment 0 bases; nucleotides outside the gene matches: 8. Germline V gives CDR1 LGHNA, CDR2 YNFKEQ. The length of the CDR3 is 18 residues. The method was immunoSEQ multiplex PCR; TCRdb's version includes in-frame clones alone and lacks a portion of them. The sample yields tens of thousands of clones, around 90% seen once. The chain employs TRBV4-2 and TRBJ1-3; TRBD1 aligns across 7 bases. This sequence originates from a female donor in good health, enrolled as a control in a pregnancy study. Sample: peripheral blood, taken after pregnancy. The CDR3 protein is CASSQDTGAKSSGNTIYF. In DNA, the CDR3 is TGTGCCAGCAGCCAAGATACAGGGGCAAAGAGCTCTGGAAACACCATATATTTT.